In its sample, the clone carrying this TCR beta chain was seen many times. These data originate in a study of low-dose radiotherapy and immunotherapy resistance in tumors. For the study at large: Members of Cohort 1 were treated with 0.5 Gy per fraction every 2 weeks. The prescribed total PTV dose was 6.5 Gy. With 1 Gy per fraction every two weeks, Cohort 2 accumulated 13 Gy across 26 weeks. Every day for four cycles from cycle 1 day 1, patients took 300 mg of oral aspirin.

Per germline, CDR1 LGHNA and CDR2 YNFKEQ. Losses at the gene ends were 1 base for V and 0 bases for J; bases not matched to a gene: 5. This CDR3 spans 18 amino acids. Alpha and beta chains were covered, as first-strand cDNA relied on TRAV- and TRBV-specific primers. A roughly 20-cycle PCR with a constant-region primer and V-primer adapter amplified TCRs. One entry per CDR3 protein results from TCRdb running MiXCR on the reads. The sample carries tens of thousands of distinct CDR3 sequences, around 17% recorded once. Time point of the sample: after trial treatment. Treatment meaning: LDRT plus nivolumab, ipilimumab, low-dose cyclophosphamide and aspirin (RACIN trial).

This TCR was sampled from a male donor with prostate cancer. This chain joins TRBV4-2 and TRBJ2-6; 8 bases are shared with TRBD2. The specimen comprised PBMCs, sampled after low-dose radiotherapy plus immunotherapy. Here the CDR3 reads CASSQGRSGSSGANVLTF. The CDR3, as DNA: TGTGCCAGCAGCCAAGGGCGCAGCGGGAGCTCTGGGGCCAACGTCCTGACTTTC.